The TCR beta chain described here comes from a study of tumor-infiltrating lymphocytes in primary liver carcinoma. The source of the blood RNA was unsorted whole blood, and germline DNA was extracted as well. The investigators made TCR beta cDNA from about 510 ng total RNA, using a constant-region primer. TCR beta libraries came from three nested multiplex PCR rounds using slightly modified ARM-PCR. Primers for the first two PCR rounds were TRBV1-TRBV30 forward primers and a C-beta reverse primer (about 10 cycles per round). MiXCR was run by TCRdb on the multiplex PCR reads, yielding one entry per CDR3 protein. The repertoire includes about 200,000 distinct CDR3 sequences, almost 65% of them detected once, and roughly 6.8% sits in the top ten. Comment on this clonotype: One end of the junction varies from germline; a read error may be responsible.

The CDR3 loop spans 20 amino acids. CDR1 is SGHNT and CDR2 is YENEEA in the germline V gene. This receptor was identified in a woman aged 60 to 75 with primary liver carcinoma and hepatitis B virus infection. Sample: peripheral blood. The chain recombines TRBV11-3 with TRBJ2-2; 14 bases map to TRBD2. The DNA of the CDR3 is TGTACCAGCAGCTTAGGGATGGGACTAGCGGGAGTCGGCGGTCCCGGGGAGCTGTTTTTT. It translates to CTSSLGMGLAGVGGPGELFF.